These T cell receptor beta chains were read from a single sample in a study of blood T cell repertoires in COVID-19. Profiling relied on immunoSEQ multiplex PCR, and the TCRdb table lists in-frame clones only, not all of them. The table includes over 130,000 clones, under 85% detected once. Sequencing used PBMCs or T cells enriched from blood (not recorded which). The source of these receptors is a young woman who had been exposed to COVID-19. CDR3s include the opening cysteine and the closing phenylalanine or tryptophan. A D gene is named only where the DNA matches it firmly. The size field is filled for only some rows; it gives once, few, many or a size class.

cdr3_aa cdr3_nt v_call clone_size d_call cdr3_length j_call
CASRYSGSYEQYF TGCGCCAGCAGGTATAGCGGGAGCTACGAGCAGTACTTC TRBV5-1 NA TRBD2 13 TRBJ2-7
CASSYQGKPTEQYF TGTGCCAGCAGCTACCAGGGTAAACCTACGGAGCAGTACTTC TRBV5-5 NA NA 14 TRBJ2-7
CASSLIVSEQFF TGTGCCAGCAGCTTAATAGTGTCCGAGCAGTTCTTC TRBV11-2 few NA 12 TRBJ2-1
CASSQQLNSYEQYF TGTGCCAGCAGCCAACAACTTAATTCCTACGAGCAGTACTTC TRBV3-1/TRBV3-2 NA NA 14 TRBJ2-7
CASRSRGQSADNEQFF TGTGCCAGCAGATCCCGGGGACAGTCGGCCGACAATGAGCAGTTCTTC TRBV28 NA TRBD1 16 TRBJ2-1
CASSFTSGSEETQYF TGCGCCAGCAGCTTTACTAGCGGGAGTGAAGAGACCCAGTACTTC TRBV5-1 NA TRBD2 15 TRBJ2-5
CASSSLDRAHSPLHF TGTGCCAGCAGTTCCCTGGACAGGGCCCATTCACCCCTCCACTTT TRBV6-9 NA TRBD1 15 TRBJ1-6
CASTKGNNYGYTF TGTGCCAGCACCAAGGGGAATAACTATGGCTACACCTTC TRBV28 NA NA 13 TRBJ1-2
CATGVLNTGELFF TGTGCCACCGGAGTGCTGAACACCGGGGAGCTGTTTTTT TRBV24-1 NA NA 13 TRBJ2-2
CASRVDQGPSIVHTNEQFF TGTGCCAGTAGAGTTGACCAGGGGCCCTCTATTGTACATACCAATGAGCAGTTCTTC TRBV19 NA NA 19 TRBJ2-1
CASGAGDSPLHF TGTGCCAGCGGGGCAGGGGATTCACCCCTCCACTTT TRBV28 NA NA 12 TRBJ1-6
CASSLDKNYGYTF TGCGCCAGCAGCTTGGACAAAAACTATGGCTACACCTTC TRBV5-1 NA NA 13 TRBJ1-2
CASSPRGDEQFF TGTGCCAGCTCACCAAGGGGCGATGAGCAGTTCTTC TRBV18 NA NA 12 TRBJ2-1
CASSLRRGFAGELFF TGTGCCAGCAGTTTACGAAGGGGTTTCGCCGGGGAGCTGTTTTTT TRBV27 NA NA 15 TRBJ2-2
CASSQARTSGYGLDTQYF TGCGCCAGCAGCCAAGCCCGGACTAGCGGGTACGGGTTAGATACGCAGTATTTT TRBV4-3 NA TRBD2 18 TRBJ2-3
CASSERGGRRGNQPQHF TGTGCCAGCAGTGAAAGGGGGGGGCGACGTGGCAATCAGCCCCAGCATTTT TRBV2 NA NA 17 TRBJ1-5
CAWSLTRSSNQPQHF TGTGCCTGGAGTCTTACGAGGAGTAGCAATCAGCCCCAGCATTTT TRBV30 NA NA 15 TRBJ1-5
CASSLTRSYGYTF TGTGCCAGCAGTTTAACCAGAAGCTATGGCTACACCTTC TRBV28 NA NA 13 TRBJ1-2
CASSYREGQPQHF TGTGCCAGCAGTTATAGGGAGGGTCAGCCCCAGCATTTT TRBV6-5 NA NA 13 TRBJ1-5
CASSSRAVTYTF TGTGCCAGCAGCTCGAGGGCAGTCACCTACACCTTC TRBV5-4 NA NA 12 TRBJ1-2
CASSEANRNQPQHF TGTGCCAGCAGTGAAGCGAACAGGAATCAGCCCCAGCATTTT TRBV2 NA NA 14 TRBJ1-5
CASSEYSGRDYNEQFF TGTGCCAGCAGTGAATATAGCGGGAGAGATTACAATGAGCAGTTCTTC TRBV2 NA TRBD2 16 TRBJ2-1
CASIIQGDF TGTGCCAGCATTATTCAAGGGGACTTC TRBV11-3 NA NA 9 TRBJ1-2
CASSGLGARDQPQHF TGTGCCAGCAGCGGTCTGGGGGCGAGGGATCAGCCCCAGCATTTT TRBV27 NA NA 15 TRBJ1-5
CASSQVFERTYNEQFF TGTGCCAGCAGCCAAGTTTTTGAGAGAACCTACAATGAGCAGTTCTTC TRBV3-1/TRBV3-2 NA NA 16 TRBJ2-1
CASSYSKRGGRAEAFF TGTGCCAGCAGTTACTCAAAAAGGGGAGGACGCGCTGAAGCTTTCTTT TRBV6-8 NA NA 16 TRBJ1-1
CASSLGADTDTQYF TGTGCCAGCAGCTTAGGGGCCGACACAGATACGCAGTATTTT TRBV5-4 NA NA 14 TRBJ2-3
CASSLQETQYF TGCGCCAGCAGCTTGCAGGAGACCCAGTACTTC TRBV5-1 NA NA 11 TRBJ2-5
CASSEKGGSPYNEQFF TGTGCCAGCAGTGAAAAAGGCGGGAGTCCATACAATGAGCAGTTCTTC TRBV2 NA TRBD2 16 TRBJ2-1
CASSPAGQLYGYTF TGTGCCAGCAGTCCCGCCGGACAGCTCTATGGCTACACCTTC TRBV28 NA NA 14 TRBJ1-2